This TCR beta chain came from a study of control samples from healthy donors and cancer patients (dated by TCRdb to 2020 to 2022). Via the germline V gene (reference sequence), CDR1 is LNHNV and CDR2 YYDKDF. V sheds 3 bases and J sheds 5 bases, leaving 10 bases between their ends. From its cysteine to its phenylalanine, the CDR3 spans 14 amino acids. CDR3 DNA only is kept here, 42 bases in frame from base 1. With regard to this clone: Its antigen target is currently unknown. Base-call qualities are not available, and no considerably larger clone is one nucleotide away.

Library creation used the immunoSEQ multiplex PCR assay. TCRdb took this table from immuneACCESS and kept in-frame rearrangements with V and J called. Such tables lack part of the clones; where checked against another copy, unresolved V genes explain under half of the gap, and the rest is unexplained. The sample table contains tens of thousands of clones; only one count was recorded for roughly 91% of them. The top ten clonotypes cover 5.5% of the sample. The rearranged segments are TRBV15 and TRBJ1-4; TRBD1 is perhaps the D gene, given 5 matching bases. The TCR originated in a middle-aged man in good health. What was sequenced was blood. In nucleotides, the sequence is TGTGCCACCAGCAGGGTTAGGGGCAATGAAAAACTGTTTTTT. This encodes CATSRVRGNEKLFF.